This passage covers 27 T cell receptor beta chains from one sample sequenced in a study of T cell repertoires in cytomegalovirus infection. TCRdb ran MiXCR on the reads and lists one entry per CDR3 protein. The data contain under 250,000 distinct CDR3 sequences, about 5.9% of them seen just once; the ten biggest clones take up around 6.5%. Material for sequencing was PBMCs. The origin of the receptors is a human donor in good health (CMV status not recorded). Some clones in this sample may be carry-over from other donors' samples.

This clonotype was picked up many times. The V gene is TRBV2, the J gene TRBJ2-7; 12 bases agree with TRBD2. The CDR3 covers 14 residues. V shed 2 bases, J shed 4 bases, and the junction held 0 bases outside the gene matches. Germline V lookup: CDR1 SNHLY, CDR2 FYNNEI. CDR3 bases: TGTGCCAGCAGTGAACTAGCGGGGGGGTACGAGCAGTACTTC. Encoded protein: CASSELAGGYEQYF. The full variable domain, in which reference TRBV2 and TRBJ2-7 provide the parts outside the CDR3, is EPEVTQTPSHQVTQMGQEVILRCVPISNHLYFYWYRQILGQKVEFLVSFYNNEISEKSEIFDDQFSVERPDGSNFTLKIRSTKLEDSAMYFCASSELAGGYEQYFGPGTRLTVT.

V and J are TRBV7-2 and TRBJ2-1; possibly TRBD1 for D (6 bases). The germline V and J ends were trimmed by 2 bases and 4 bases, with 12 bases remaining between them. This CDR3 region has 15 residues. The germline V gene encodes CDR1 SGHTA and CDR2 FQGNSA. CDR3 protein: CASSLSPDRYNEQFF. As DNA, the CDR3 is TGTGCCAGCAGCTTAAGTCCGGACAGATACAATGAGCAGTTCTTC.

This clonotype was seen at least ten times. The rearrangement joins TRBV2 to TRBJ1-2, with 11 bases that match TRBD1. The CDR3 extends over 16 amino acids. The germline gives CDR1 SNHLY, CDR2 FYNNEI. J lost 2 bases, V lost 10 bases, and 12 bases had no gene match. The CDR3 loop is CANAGTGGEENYGYTF. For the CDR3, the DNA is TGTGCCAACGCCGGGACAGGGGGTGAAGAGAACTATGGCTACACCTTC.

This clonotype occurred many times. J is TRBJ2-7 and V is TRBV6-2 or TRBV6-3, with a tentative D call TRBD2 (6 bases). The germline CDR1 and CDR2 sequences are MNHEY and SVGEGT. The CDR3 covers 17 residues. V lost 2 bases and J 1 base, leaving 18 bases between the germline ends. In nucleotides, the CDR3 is TGTGCCAGCAGTTACGGCCGGGGAGGAGGGTTATCCTACGAGCAGTACTTC. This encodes CASSYGRGGGLSYEQYF.

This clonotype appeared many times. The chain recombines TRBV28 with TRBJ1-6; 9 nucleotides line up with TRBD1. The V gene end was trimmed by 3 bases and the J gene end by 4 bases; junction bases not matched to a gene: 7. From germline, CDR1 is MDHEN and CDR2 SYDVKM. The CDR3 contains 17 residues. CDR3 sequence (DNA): TGTGCCAGCAGTTTCCGGGACAGGGACCCGTATAATTCACCCCTCCACTTT. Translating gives CASSFRDRDPYNSPLHF.

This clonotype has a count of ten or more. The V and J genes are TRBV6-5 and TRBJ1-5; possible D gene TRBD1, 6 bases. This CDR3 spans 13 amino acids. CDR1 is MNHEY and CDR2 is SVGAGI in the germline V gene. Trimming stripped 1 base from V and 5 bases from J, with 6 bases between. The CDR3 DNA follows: TGTGCCAGCAGTTACTACAGGGATCAGCCCCAGCATTTT. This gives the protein CASSYYRDQPQHF.

The CDR3 DNA is TGTGCCAGCAATGCGTACCCCCGAGGACCAGATACGCAGTATTTT. It yields the protein CASNAYPRGPDTQYF. This rearrangement joins TRBV12-3 or TRBV12-4 to TRBJ2-3; no reliable D call. The CDR3 has 15 amino acids. Trimming cost V 7 bases and J 4 bases, with 18 bases left between them.

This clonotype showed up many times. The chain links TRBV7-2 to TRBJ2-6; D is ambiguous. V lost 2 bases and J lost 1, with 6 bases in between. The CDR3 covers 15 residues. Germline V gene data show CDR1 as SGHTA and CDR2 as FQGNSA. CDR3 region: CASSLWGSGANVLTF. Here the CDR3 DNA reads TGTGCCAGCAGCTTATGGGGATCTGGGGCCAACGTCCTGACTTTC.

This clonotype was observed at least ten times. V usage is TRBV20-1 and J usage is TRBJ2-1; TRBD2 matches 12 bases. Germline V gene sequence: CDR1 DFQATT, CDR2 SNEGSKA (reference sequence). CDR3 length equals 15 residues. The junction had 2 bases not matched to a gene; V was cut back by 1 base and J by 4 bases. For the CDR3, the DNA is TGCAGTGCTAGAGTCCTAGCGGGGGGGTACAATGAGCAGTTCTTC. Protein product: CSARVLAGGYNEQFF.

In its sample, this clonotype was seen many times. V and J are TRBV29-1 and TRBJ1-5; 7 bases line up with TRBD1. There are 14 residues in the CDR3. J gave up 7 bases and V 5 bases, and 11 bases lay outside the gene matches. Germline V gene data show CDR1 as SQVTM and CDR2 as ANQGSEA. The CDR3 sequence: CSVSPDRETQPQHF. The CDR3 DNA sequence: TGCAGCGTTTCCCCCGACAGGGAAACACAGCCCCAGCATTTT.

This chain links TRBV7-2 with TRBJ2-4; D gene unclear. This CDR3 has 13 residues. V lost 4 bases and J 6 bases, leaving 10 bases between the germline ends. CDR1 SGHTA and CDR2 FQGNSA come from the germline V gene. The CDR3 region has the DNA TGTGCCAGCAGCTCAGGACGGGCAAACATTCAGTACTTC. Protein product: CASSSGRANIQYF.

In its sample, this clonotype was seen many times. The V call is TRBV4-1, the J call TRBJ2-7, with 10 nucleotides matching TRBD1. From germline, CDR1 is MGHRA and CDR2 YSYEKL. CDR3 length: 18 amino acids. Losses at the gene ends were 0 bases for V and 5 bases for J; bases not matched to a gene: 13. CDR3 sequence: CASSQEGWGQGKANEQYF. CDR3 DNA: TGCGCCAGCAGCCAAGAGGGTTGGGGACAGGGGAAAGCCAACGAGCAGTACTTC.

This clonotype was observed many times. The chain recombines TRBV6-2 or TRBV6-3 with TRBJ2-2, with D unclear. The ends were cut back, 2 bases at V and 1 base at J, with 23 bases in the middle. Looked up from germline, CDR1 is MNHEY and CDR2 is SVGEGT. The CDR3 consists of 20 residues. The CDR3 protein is CASSYPRSVITAMNTGELFF. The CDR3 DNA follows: TGTGCCAGCAGTTACCCGAGGTCGGTTATTACGGCGATGAACACCGGGGAGCTGTTTTTT.

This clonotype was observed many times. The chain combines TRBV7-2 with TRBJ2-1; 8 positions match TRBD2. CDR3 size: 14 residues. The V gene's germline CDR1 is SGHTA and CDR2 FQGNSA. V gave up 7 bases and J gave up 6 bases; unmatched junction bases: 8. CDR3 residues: CASTSRGGLNEQFF. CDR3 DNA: TGTGCCAGCACCTCCCGGGGGGGTCTCAATGAGCAGTTCTTC.

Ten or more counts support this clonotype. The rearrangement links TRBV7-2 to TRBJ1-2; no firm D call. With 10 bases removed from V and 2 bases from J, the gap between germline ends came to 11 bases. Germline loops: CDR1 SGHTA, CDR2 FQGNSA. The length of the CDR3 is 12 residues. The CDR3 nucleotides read TGTGCCAACGTCGGTCCGAACTATGGCTACACCTTC. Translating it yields CANVGPNYGYTF.

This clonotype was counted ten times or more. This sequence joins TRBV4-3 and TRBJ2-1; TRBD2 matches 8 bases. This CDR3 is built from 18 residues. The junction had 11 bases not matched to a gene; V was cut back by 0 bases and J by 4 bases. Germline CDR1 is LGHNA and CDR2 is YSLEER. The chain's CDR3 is CASSQDLGRGVAYNEQFF. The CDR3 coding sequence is TGCGCCAGCAGCCAAGATCTGGGGCGGGGGGTGGCGTACAATGAGCAGTTCTTC.

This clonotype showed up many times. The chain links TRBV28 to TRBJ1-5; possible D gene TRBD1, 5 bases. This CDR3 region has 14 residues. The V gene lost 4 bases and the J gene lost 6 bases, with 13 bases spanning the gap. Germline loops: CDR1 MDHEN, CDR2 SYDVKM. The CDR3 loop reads CASSWDRGGQPQHF. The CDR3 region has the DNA TGTGCCAGCAGTTGGGACCGGGGCGGTCAGCCCCAGCATTTT.

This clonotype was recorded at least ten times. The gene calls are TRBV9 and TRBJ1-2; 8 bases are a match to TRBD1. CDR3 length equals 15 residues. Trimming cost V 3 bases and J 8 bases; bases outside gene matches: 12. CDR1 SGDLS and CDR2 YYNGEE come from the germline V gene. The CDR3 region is CASSGQDREPVGYTF. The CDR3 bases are TGTGCCAGCAGCGGTCAGGACAGGGAGCCGGTGGGCTACACCTTC.

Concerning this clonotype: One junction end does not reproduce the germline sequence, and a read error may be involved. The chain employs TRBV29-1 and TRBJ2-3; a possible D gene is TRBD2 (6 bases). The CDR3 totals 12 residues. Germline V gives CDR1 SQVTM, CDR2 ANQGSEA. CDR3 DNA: TGCAGCGTTGAACTAGCGTCAGATAAGCAGTATTTT. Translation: CSVELASDKQYF.

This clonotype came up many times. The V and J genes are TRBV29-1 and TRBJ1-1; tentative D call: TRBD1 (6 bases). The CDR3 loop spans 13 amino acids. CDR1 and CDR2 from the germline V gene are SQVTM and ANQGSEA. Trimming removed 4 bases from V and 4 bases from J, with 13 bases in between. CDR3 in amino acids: CSVATGRGTEAFF. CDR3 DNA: TGCAGCGTTGCCACAGGGAGGGGCACTGAAGCTTTCTTT. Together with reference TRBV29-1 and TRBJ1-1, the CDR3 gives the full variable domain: SAVISQKPSRDICQRGTSLTIQCQVDSQVTMMFWYRQQPGQSLTLIATANQGSEATYESGFVIDKFPISRPNLTFSTLTVSNMSPEDSSIYLCSVATGRGTEAFFGQGTRLTVV.

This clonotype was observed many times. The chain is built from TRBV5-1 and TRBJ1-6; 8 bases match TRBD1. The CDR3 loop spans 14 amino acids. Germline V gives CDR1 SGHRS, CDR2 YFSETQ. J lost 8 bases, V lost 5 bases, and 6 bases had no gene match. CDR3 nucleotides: TGCGCCAGCAGACGAGGACAGGGCGATTCACCCCTCCACTTT. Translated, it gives CASRRGQGDSPLHF. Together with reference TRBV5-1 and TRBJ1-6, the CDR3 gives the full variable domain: KAGVTQTPRYLIKTRGQQVTLSCSPISGHRSVSWYQQTPGQGLQFLFEYFSETQRNKGNFPGRFSGRQFSNSRSEMNVSTLELGDSALYLCASRRGQGDSPLHFGNGTRLTVT.

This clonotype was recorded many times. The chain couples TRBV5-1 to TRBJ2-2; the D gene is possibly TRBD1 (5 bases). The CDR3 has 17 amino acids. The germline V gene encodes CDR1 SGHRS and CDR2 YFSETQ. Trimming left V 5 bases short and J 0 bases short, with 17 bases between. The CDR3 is CASSPTGYSANTGELFF. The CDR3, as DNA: TGCGCCAGCAGTCCAACAGGCTACTCCGCGAACACCGGGGAGCTGTTTTTT. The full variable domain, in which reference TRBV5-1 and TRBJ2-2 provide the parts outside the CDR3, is KAGVTQTPRYLIKTRGQQVTLSCSPISGHRSVSWYQQTPGQGLQFLFEYFSETQRNKGNFPGRFSGRQFSNSRSEMNVSTLELGDSALYLCASSPTGYSANTGELFFGEGSRLTVL.

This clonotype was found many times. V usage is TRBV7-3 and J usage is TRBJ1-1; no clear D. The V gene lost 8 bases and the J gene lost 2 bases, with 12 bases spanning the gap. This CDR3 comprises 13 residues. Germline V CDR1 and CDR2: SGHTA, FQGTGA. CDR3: CASGLQPNTEAFF. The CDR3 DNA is TGTGCCAGCGGACTTCAGCCCAACACTGAAGCTTTCTTT. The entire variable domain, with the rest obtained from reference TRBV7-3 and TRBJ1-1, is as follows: GAGVSQTPSNKVTEKGKYVELRCDPISGHTALYWYRQSLGQGPEFLIYFQGTGAADDSGLPNDRFFAVRPEGSVSTLKIQRTERGDSAVYLCASGLQPNTEAFFGQGTRLTVV.

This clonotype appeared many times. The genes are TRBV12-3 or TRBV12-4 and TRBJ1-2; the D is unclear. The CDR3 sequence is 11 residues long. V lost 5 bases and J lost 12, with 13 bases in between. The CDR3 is CASSVGGMNTF. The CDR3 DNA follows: TGTGCCAGCAGTGTCGGTGGGATGAACACCTTC.

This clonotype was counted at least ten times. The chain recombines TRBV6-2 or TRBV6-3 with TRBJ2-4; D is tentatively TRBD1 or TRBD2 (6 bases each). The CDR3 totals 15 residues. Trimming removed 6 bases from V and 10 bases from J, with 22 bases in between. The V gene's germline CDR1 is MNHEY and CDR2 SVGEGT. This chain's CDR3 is CASSLDSLRSGIQYF. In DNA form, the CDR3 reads TGTGCCAGCAGCCTGGACAGTCTACGAAGCGGGATTCAGTACTTC.

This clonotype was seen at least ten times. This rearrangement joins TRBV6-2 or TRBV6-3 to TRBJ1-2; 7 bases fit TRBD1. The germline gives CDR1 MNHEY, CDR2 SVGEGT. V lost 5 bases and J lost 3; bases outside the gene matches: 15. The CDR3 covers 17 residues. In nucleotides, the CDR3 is TGTGCCAGCAGTACCGGACTCTACAGGGGAATGGACTATGGCTACACCTTC. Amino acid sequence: CASSTGLYRGMDYGYTF.

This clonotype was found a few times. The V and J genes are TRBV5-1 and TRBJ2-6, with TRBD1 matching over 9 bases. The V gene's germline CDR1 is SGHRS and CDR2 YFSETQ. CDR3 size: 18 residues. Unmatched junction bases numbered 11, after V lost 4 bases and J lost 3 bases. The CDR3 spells CASSPAGQGLGGANVLTF. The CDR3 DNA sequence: TGCGCCAGCAGCCCGGCGGGACAGGGATTGGGTGGGGCCAACGTCCTGACTTTC.